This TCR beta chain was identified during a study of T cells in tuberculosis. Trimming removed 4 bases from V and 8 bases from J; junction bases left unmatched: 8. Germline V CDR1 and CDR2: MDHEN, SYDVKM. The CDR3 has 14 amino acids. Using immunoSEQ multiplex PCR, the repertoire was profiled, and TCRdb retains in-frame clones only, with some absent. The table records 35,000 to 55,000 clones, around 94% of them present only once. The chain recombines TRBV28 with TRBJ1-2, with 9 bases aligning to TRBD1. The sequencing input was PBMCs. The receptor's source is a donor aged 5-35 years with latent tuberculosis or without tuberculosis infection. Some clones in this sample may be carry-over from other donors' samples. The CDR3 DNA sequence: TGTGCCAGCAGTTACCTAACAGGGGGCTTGGGCTACACCTTC. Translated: CASSYLTGGLGYTF.